This note documents a single T cell receptor (beta chain) sequence. Repertoires were generated with immunoSEQ multiplex PCR, while TCRdb's copy carries only in-frame clones and drops some. The sample has more than 100,000 clones, approximately 88% seen once. The data belong to a study of control samples from healthy donors and cancer patients. The CDR3 spans 12 residues. Trimming removed 3 bases from V and 8 bases from J, with 7 bases in between. Germline V CDR1 and CDR2: MNHNY, SVGAGI (reference sequence). Sequencing input: blood. The V and J genes are TRBV6-6 and TRBJ1-4; D not resolved. This receptor was obtained from a man aged 40-55 years in good health. CDR3 loop: CASSYFEEKLFF. CDR3 DNA: TGTGCCAGCAGTTATTTCGAGGAAAAACTGTTTTTT.